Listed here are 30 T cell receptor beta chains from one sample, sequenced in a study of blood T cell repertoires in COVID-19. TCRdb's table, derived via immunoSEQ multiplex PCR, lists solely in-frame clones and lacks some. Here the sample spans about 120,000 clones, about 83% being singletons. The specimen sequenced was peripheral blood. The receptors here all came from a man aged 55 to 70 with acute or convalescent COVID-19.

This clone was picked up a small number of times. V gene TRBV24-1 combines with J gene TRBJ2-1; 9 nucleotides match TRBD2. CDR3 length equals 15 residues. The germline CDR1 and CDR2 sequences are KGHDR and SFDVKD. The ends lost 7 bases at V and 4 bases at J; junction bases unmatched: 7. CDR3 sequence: CATSRVAGGYNEQFF. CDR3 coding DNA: TGTGCCACCAGCCGCGTGGCGGGAGGGTACAATGAGCAGTTCTTC.

The CDR3 reads CATSRAPPQISNQPQHF. The DNA for the CDR3 is TGTGCCACCAGCAGAGCCCCGCCGCAGATTTCAAATCAGCCCCAGCATTTT. The rearrangement links TRBV15 to TRBJ1-5; D ambiguous. Germline V gives CDR1 LNHNV, CDR2 YYDKDF (reference sequence). Trimming stripped 1 base from V and 4 bases from J, with 17 bases between. This CDR3 spans 17 amino acids. The entire variable domain, with the rest obtained from reference TRBV15 and TRBJ1-5, is as follows: DAMVIQNPRYQVTQFGKPVTLSCSQTLNHNVMYWYQQKSSQAPKLLFHYYDKDFNNEADTPDNFQSRRPNTSFCFLDIRSPGLGDTAMYLCATSRAPPQISNQPQHFGDGTRLSIL.

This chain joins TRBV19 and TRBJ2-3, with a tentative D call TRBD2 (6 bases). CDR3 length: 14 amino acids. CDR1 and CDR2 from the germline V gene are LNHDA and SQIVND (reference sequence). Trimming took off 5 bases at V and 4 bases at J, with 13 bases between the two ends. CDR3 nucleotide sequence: TGTGCCAGTAGTCTACGACTAGTCCCAGATACGCAGTATTTT. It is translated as CASSLRLVPDTQYF.

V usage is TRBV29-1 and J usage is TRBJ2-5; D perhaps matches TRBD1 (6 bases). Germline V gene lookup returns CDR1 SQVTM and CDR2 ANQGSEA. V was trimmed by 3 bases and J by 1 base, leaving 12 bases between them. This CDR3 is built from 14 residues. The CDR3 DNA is TGCAGCGTTGAGGGGACATGGCTCCAAGAGACCCAGTACTTC. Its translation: CSVEGTWLQETQYF. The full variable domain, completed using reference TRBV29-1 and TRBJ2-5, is SAVISQKPSRDICQRGTSLTIQCQVDSQVTMMFWYRQQPGQSLTLIATANQGSEATYESGFVIDKFPISRPNLTFSTLTVSNMSPEDSSIYLCSVEGTWLQETQYFGPGTRLLVL.

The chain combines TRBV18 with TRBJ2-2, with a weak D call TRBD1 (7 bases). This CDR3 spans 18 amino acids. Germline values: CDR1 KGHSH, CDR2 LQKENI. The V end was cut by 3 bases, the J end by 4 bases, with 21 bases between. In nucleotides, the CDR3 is TGTGCCAGCTCACCTCTACCGGAGACAGGGACTTTCACCGGGGAGCTGTTTTTT. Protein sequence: CASSPLPETGTFTGELFF.

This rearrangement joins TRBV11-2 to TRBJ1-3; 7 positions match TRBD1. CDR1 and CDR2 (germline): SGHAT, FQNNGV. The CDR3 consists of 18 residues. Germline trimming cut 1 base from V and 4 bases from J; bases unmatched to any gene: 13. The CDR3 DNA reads TGTGCCAGCAGCTTAGGGGGGACAGCCGGGACATACGGAAACACCATATATTTT. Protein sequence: CASSLGGTAGTYGNTIYF.

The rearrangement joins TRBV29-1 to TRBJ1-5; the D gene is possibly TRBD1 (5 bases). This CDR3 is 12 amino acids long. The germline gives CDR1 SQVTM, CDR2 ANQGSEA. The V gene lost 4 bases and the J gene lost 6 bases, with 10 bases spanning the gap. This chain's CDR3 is CSVGRGSQPQHF. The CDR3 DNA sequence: TGCAGCGTTGGGAGGGGAAGTCAGCCCCAGCATTTT.

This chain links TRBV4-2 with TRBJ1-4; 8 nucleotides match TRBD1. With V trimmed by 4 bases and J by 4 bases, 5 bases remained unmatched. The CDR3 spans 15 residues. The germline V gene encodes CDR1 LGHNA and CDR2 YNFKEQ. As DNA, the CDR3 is TGTGCCAGCAGCCCTCGACAGGGGCGTAATGAAAAACTGTTTTTT. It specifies CASSPRQGRNEKLFF.

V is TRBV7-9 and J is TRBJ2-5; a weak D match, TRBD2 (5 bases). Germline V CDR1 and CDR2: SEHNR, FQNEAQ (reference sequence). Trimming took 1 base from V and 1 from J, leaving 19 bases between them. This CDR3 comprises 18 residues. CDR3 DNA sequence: TGTGCCAGCAGCTTAGACTGGAGGAGAGGTTTAGGCCAAGAGACCCAGTACTTC. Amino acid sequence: CASSLDWRRGLGQETQYF.

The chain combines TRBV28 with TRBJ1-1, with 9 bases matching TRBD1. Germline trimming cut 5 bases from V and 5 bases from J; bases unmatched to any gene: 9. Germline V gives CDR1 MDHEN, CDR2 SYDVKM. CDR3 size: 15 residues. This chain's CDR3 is CASSTTGTGFTEAFF. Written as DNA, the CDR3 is TGTGCCAGCAGTACAACCGGGACAGGGTTTACTGAAGCTTTCTTT. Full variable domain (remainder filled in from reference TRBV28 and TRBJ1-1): DVKVTQSSRYLVKRTGEKVFLECVQDMDHENMFWYRQDPGLGLRLIYFSYDVKMKEKGDIPEGYSVSREKKERFSLILESASTNQTSMYLCASSTTGTGFTEAFFGQGTRLTVV.

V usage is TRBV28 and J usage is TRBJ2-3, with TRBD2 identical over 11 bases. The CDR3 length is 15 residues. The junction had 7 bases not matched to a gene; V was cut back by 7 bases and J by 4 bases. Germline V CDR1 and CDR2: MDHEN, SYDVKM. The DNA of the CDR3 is TGTGCCAGCAATAATCTAGCGGGAGGTTCAGATACGCAGTATTTT. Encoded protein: CASNNLAGGSDTQYF.

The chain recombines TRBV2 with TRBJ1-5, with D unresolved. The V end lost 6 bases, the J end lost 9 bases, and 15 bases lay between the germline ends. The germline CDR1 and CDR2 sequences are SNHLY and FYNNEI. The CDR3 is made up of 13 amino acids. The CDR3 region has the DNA TGTGCCAGCAGGCCCCAGCGGTTTGCGCCCCAGCATTTT. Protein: CASRPQRFAPQHF.

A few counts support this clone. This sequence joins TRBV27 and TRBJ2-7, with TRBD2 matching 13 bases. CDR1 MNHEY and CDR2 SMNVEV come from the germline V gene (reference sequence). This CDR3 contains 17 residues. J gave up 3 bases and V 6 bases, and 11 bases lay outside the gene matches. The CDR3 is CASRRIWTSGSFYEQYF. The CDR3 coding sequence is TGTGCCAGCAGACGGATATGGACTAGCGGGAGTTTCTACGAGCAGTACTTC.

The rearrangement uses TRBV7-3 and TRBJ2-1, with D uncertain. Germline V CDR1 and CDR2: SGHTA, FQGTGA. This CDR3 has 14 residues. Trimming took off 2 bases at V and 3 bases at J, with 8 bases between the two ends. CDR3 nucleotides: TGTGCCAGCAGCTTACTCCCAGGCTACAATGAGCAGTTCTTC. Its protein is CASSLLPGYNEQFF. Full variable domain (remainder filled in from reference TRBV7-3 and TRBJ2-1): GAGVSQTPSNKVTEKGKYVELRCDPISGHTALYWYRQSLGQGPEFLIYFQGTGAADDSGLPNDRFFAVRPEGSVSTLKIQRTERGDSAVYLCASSLLPGYNEQFFGPGTRLTVL.

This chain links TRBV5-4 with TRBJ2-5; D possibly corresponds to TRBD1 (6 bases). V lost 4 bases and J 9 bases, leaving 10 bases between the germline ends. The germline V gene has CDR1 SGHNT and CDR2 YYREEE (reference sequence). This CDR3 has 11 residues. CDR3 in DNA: TGTGCCAGCAGCGCCAGGGGCGCCCAGTACTTC. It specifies CASSARGAQYF.

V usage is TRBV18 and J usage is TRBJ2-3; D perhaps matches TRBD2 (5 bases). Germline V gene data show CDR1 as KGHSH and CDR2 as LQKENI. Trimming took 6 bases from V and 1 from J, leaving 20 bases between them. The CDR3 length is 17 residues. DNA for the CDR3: TGTGCCAGCTCTCCGTTAAATGCGGAGGCCGGCACAGATACGCAGTATTTT. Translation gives CASSPLNAEAGTDTQYF.

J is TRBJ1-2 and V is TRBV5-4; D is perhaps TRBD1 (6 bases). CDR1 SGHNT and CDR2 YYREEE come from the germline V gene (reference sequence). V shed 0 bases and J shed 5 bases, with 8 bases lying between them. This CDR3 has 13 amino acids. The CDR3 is CASSLGTDYGYTF. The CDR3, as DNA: TGTGCCAGCAGCTTGGGGACAGATTATGGCTACACCTTC.

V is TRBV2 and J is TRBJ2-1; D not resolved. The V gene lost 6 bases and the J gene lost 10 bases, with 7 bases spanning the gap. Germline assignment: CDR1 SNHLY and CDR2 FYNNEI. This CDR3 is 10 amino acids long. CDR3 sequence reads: CASSIREQFF. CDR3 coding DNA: TGTGCCAGCAGCATACGGGAGCAGTTCTTC.

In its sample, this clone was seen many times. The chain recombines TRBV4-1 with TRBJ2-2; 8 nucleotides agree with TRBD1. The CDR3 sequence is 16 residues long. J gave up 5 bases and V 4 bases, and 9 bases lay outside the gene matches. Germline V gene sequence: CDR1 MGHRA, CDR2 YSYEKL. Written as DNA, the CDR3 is TGCGCCAGCAGCCGAACAGGGGGAAGAGAGACCGGGGAGCTGTTTTTT. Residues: CASSRTGGRETGELFF.

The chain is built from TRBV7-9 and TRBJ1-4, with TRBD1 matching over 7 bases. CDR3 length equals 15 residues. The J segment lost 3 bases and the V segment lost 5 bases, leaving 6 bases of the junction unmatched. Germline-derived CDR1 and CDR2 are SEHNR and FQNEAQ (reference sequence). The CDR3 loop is CASSRQGHSNEKLFF. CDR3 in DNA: TGTGCCAGCAGCCGACAGGGACACTCTAATGAAAAACTGTTTTTT.

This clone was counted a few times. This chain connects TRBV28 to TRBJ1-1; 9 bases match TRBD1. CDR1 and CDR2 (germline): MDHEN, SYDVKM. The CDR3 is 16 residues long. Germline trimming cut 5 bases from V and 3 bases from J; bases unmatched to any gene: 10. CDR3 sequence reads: CASSVLGTGSDTEAFF. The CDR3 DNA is TGTGCCAGCAGTGTACTCGGGACAGGGAGTGACACTGAAGCTTTCTTT.

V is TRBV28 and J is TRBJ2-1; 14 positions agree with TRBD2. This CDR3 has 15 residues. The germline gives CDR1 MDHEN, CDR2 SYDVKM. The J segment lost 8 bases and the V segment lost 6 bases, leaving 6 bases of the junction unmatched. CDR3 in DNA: TGTGCCAGCAGGGGACTAGCGGGAGTCCGAGATGAGCAGTTCTTC. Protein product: CASRGLAGVRDEQFF. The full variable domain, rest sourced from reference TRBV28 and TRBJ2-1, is DVKVTQSSRYLVKRTGEKVFLECVQDMDHENMFWYRQDPGLGLRLIYFSYDVKMKEKGDIPEGYSVSREKKERFSLILESASTNQTSMYLCASRGLAGVRDEQFFGPGTRLTVL.

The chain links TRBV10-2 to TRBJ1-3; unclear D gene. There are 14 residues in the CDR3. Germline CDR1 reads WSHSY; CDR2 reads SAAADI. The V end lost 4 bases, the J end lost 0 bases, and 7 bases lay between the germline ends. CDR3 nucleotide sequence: TGCGCCAGCAGTGCAACAGCCTCTGGAAACACCATATATTTT. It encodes CASSATASGNTIYF.

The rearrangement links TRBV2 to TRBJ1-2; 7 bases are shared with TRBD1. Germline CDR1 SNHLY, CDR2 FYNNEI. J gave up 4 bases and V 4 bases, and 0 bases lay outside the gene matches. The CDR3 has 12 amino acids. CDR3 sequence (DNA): TGTGCCAGCAGTGGGACAGGCTATGGCTACACCTTC. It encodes CASSGTGYGYTF.

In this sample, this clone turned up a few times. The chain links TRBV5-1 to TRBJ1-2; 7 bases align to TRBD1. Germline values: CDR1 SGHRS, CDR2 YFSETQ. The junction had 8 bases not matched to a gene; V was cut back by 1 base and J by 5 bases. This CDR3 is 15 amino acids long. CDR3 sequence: CASSLTGEQEYGYTF. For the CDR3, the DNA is TGCGCCAGCAGCTTGACAGGGGAGCAGGAGTATGGCTACACCTTC.

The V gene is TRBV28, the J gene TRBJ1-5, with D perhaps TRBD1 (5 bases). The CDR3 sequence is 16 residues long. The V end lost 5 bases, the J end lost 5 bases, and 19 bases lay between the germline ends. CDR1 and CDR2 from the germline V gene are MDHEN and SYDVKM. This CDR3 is CASSTGGPTPHQPQHF. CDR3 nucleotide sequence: TGTGCCAGCAGTACCGGGGGACCTACACCACATCAGCCCCAGCATTTT. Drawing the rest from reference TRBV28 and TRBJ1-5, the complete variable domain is DVKVTQSSRYLVKRTGEKVFLECVQDMDHENMFWYRQDPGLGLRLIYFSYDVKMKEKGDIPEGYSVSREKKERFSLILESASTNQTSMYLCASSTGGPTPHQPQHFGDGTRLSIL.

CDR3 region: CASSFVSGTDEQYF. The CDR3, as DNA: TGTGCCAGCAGTTTTGTTAGCGGGACGGATGAGCAGTACTTC. The chain has TRBV28 and TRBJ2-7; TRBD2 matches 8 bases. The germline V gene encodes CDR1 MDHEN and CDR2 SYDVKM. There are 14 residues in the CDR3. V lost 3 bases, J lost 7 bases, and 8 bases stayed unmatched. The variable domain in full, completed from reference TRBV28 and TRBJ2-7, reads DVKVTQSSRYLVKRTGEKVFLECVQDMDHENMFWYRQDPGLGLRLIYFSYDVKMKEKGDIPEGYSVSREKKERFSLILESASTNQTSMYLCASSFVSGTDEQYFGPGTRLTVT.

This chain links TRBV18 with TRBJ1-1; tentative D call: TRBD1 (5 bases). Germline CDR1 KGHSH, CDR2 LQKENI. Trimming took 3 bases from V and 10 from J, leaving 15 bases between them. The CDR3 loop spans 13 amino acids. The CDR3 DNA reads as TGTGCCAGCTCACCTTCGCAGGGTCTAATAGCTTTCTTT. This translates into CASSPSQGLIAFF.

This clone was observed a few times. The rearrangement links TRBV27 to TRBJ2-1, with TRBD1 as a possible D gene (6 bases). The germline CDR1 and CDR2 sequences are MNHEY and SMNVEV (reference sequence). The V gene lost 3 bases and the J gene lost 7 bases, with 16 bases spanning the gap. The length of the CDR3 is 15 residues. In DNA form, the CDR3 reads TGTGCCAGCAGTTTGGACAGCCCCCTACAGAATGAGCAGTTCTTC. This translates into CASSLDSPLQNEQFF.

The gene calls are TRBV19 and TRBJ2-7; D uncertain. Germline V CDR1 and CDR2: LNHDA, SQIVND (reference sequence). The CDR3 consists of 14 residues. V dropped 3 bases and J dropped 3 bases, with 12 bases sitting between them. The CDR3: CASSMRYGFYEQYF. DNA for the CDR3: TGTGCCAGTAGTATGAGGTACGGGTTCTACGAGCAGTACTTC.